Below, 6 T cell receptor beta chains from the same sample are listed, as sequenced in a study of graft-versus-host responses after intestinal transplantation. Sequencing was performed with immunoSEQ multiplex PCR; in TCRdb, only in-frame clones are kept and a portion is missing. The sample consists of around 12,000 clones, roughly 93% of them appearing once. The sequencing here drew on PBMCs, taken approximately 960 days after intestinal transplantation. The source is a human patient who received an intestinal transplant, so some T cells may come from the graft donor.

This chain connects TRBV20-1 to TRBJ2-1, with D unclear. Germline CDR1 is DFQATT and CDR2 is SNEGSKA (reference sequence). V was pared by 5 bases and J by 8 bases, with 10 bases between. The CDR3 contains 11 residues. The CDR3: CSASYDYEQFF. The CDR3 DNA is TGCAGTGCTTCTTACGATTATGAGCAGTTCTTC.

The chain is built from TRBV11-2 and TRBJ2-1; the match to TRBD2 covers 8 bases. Trimming at V came to 4 bases and at J to 0 bases, leaving 8 bases not matched to a gene. The germline V gene has CDR1 SGHAT and CDR2 FQNNGV. CDR3 length equals 17 residues. This CDR3 reads CASSWVPTSGSYNEQFF. In nucleotides, the CDR3 is TGTGCCAGCAGCTGGGTCCCCACTAGCGGCTCCTACAATGAGCAGTTCTTC. Drawing the rest from reference TRBV11-2 and TRBJ2-1, the complete variable domain is EAGVAQSPRYKIIEKRQSVAFWCNPISGHATLYWYQQILGQGPKLLIQFQNNGVVDDSQLPKDRFSAERLKGVDSTLKIQPAKLEDSAVYLCASSWVPTSGSYNEQFFGPGTRLTVL.

This sequence joins TRBV7-3 and TRBJ1-4; 9 bases fit TRBD1. V lost 3 bases, J lost 8 bases, and 1 base stayed unmatched. The CDR3 spans 13 residues. In germline, CDR1 is SGHTA, CDR2 FQGTGA. This CDR3 is CASSLGQGEKLFF. As DNA, the CDR3 is TGTGCCAGCAGCTTGGGACAGGGCGAAAAACTGTTTTTT.

This clone came up once. The genes are TRBV11-2 and TRBJ1-1; D gene uncertain. V lost 1 base and J 0 bases, leaving 6 bases between the germline ends. CDR1 is SGHAT and CDR2 is FQNNGV in the germline V gene. The CDR3 length is 14 residues. Here the CDR3 DNA reads TGTGCCAGCAGCTTAGGGATCATGAACACTGAAGCTTTCTTT. The encoded protein is CASSLGIMNTEAFF.

This clone was recorded a few times. This chain links TRBV4-2 with TRBJ2-7; 10 bases fit TRBD2. V was pared by 3 bases and J by 2 bases, with 4 bases of the junction left unmatched. Germline assignment: CDR1 LGHNA and CDR2 YNFKEQ. This CDR3 contains 15 residues. CDR3 sequence (DNA): TGTGCCAGCAGCCAGGGCCTAGCGGGGGCCTACGAGCAGTACTTC. It specifies CASSQGLAGAYEQYF.

The chain employs TRBV11-2 and TRBJ1-2; possible D gene TRBD1, 5 bases. Germline V gene lookup returns CDR1 SGHAT and CDR2 FQNNGV. The CDR3 has 15 residues. V was clipped by 0 bases and J by 4 bases, with 12 bases between them. CDR3 residues: CASSLDLRGSYGYTF. The CDR3 coding sequence is TGTGCCAGCAGCTTAGATCTAAGGGGCAGCTATGGCTACACCTTC.